The next 11 T cell receptor beta chains were all read from a single sample in a study of blood T cell repertoires in COVID-19. The data were produced by immunoSEQ multiplex PCR, yet TCRdb's version contains in-frame clones alone and is incomplete. Seen here are about 49,000 clones, 86% observed once, and the top ten hold 5% to 6%. Specimen: peripheral blood. Receptor source: a man aged 35 to 55 with active COVID-19.

V and J are TRBV6-5 and TRBJ1-2; 7 bases are shared with TRBD1. V lost 6 bases, J lost 8 bases, and 9 bases stayed unmatched. Germline CDR1 and CDR2: MNHEY and SVGAGI. The CDR3 covers 13 residues. The CDR3 protein is CASSSRGQTGYTF. CDR3 sequence (DNA): TGTGCCAGCAGCTCCAGGGGACAGACAGGCTACACCTTC.

This sequence joins TRBV20-1 and TRBJ1-2; 7 bases agree with TRBD1. Losses at the gene ends were 3 bases for V and 5 bases for J; bases not matched to a gene: 18. This CDR3 is 17 amino acids long. CDR1 DFQATT and CDR2 SNEGSKA come from the germline V gene (reference sequence). CDR3 sequence reads: CSASRDRVISGGYGYTF. The CDR3 DNA reads as TGCAGTGCTAGTCGTGACAGGGTAATATCAGGGGGTTATGGCTACACCTTC.

The chain joins TRBV5-1 to TRBJ2-7, with a tentative D call TRBD1 (5 bases). Trimming removed 0 bases from V and 3 bases from J, with 10 bases in between. The germline V gene has CDR1 SGHRS and CDR2 YFSETQ. This CDR3 comprises 14 residues. The CDR3 reads CASSLGQWVYEQYF. The CDR3 DNA reads TGCGCCAGCAGCTTGGGACAGTGGGTCTACGAGCAGTACTTC.

The genes are TRBV4-2 and TRBJ2-1; 12 bases are a match to TRBD2. Germline CDR1 reads LGHNA; CDR2 reads YNFKEQ. V lost 4 bases to trimming and J lost 4 bases; unmatched junction nucleotides: 23. The CDR3 loop spans 22 amino acids. Written as DNA, the CDR3 is TGTGCCAGCAGCCGACCGACGGGACTAGCGGGCGGCAGGGGCTTTGATTACAATGAGCAGTTCTTC. Encoded protein: CASSRPTGLAGGRGFDYNEQFF.

The gene calls are TRBV19 and TRBJ1-2, with D perhaps matching TRBD1 (5 bases). Deletions cut 3 bases from V and 5 bases from J, with 10 bases between. Germline CDR1 is LNHDA and CDR2 is SQIVND (reference sequence). This CDR3 is built from 13 residues. The CDR3 coding sequence is TGTGCCAGTAGTATCCTCGGGGGTTATGGCTACACCTTC. Its translation: CASSILGGYGYTF.

This chain joins TRBV29-1 and TRBJ2-5, with a weak D call TRBD2 (6 bases). The CDR3 consists of 14 residues. Deletions cut 4 bases from V and 2 bases from J, with 14 bases between. Germline values: CDR1 SQVTM, CDR2 ANQGSEA. CDR3 residues: CSVGKFAGQETQYF. Here the CDR3 DNA reads TGCAGCGTTGGAAAGTTCGCGGGACAAGAGACCCAGTACTTC.

The chain links TRBV9 to TRBJ1-1; no firm D call. Germline-derived CDR1 and CDR2 are SGDLS and YYNGEE. The CDR3 has 15 residues. V was clipped by 3 bases and J by 3 bases, with 15 bases between them. The CDR3 sequence is CASSARPEADTEAFF. The CDR3 DNA sequence: TGTGCCAGCAGCGCTCGACCCGAGGCAGACACTGAAGCTTTCTTT.

This chain connects TRBV3-1 (or the pseudogene TRBV3-2) to TRBJ2-4; 12 bases are shared with TRBD2. The CDR3 totals 24 residues. CDR1 and CDR2 from the germline V gene are LGHDT and YNNKEL (reference sequence). The trim removed 0 bases at V and 0 bases at J, leaving 21 bases unmatched. Written as DNA, the CDR3 is TGTGCCAGCAGCCAAGACCTTCCGGGGGGCGGACTAGCGGGACTTTCACTAGCCAAAAACATTCAGTACTTC. Its translation is CASSQDLPGGGLAGLSLAKNIQYF.

The V and J genes are TRBV27 and TRBJ1-2; 7 bases map to TRBD1. V dropped 3 bases and J dropped 7; count of bases not matched to a gene: 8. This CDR3 is built from 14 residues. CDR1 is MNHEY and CDR2 is SMNVEV in the germline V gene (reference sequence). CDR3 sequence (DNA): TGTGCCAGCAGTTTGATCCCAGGGGGGCTTGGCTACACCTTC. This encodes CASSLIPGGLGYTF.

This clone is medium-sized. V is TRBV28 and J is TRBJ2-7; no clear D. The CDR3 is made up of 11 amino acids. Trimming left V 3 bases short and J 7 bases short, with 7 bases between. Germline CDR1 is MDHEN and CDR2 is SYDVKM. CDR3 DNA: TGTGCCAGCAGTTTCCATTTGGAGCAGTACTTC. Protein sequence: CASSFHLEQYF.

This clone turned up a few times. The CDR3 loop reads CASRRTGSGLAEGYEQYF. In nucleotides, the CDR3 is TGTGCCAGCAGACGGACAGGGTCGGGACTAGCGGAGGGGTACGAGCAGTACTTC. V is TRBV28 and J is TRBJ2-7; TRBD2 aligns across 11 bases. The trim removed 6 bases at V and 4 bases at J, leaving 17 bases unmatched. The CDR3 runs 18 residues. Germline V gene sequence: CDR1 MDHEN, CDR2 SYDVKM.